This T cell receptor (beta chain) is from a study of CD8+ T cells in alopecia areata. Treatment specified: oral pan-JAK inhibitor, 5-10 mg twice daily. Investigators isolated RNA and reverse transcribed it into cDNA to act as the sequencing template. The method was immunoSEQ multiplex PCR; TCRdb's version includes in-frame clones alone and lacks a portion of them. The sample consists of 160,000 or so clones, about 54% of them appearing once. This clonotype originated in a human donor with alopecia areata. Sequences were derived from CD4+ T cells sorted from blood, sampled between weeks 55 and 65, from a patient treated with tofacitinib.

The CDR3 coding sequence is TGTGCCACCAGCAGAGATCGCGGTTCTAGCAATCAGCCCCAGCATTTT. It translates to CATSRDRGSSNQPQHF. This chain joins TRBV15 and TRBJ1-5; no clear D gene. Trimming removed 0 bases at V and 0 bases at J, with 9 bases between. The CDR3 extends over 16 amino acids. In germline, CDR1 is LNHNV, CDR2 YYDKDF (reference sequence).